Listed here is a single T cell receptor (beta chain). Its antigen is not identified. 5'RACE primed from the constant segment yielded TCR alpha and TCR beta cDNA libraries bearing sample barcodes and UMIs. MiXCR, run by TCRdb on the 5' RACE reads, gives a single entry per CDR3 protein. Counted here are about 430,000 distinct CDR3 sequences, approximately 24% occurring once; the ten biggest clones make up around 9%. V was cut by 6 bases and J by 0 bases, with 18 bases left in between. The CDR3 spans 17 residues. Germline lookup yields CDR1 SNHLY and CDR2 FYNNEI. These data come from a study of T-cell memory formation after mild COVID-19. Notes on the study in general: In second-wave clones peaking day 37, SARS-CoV-2 specificity remained unconfirmed.

The source material was PBMCs or a T cell subset sorted from them (not recorded which). V is TRBV2 and J is TRBJ2-4, with D possibly matching TRBD1 (6 bases). This clonotype was sampled from an adult woman who had mild COVID-19 (a few samples of this study predate the infection). Cell type and time point are not known. The CDR3: CASRSQGQSLAKNIQYF. The CDR3 DNA is TGTGCCAGCAGATCGCAGGGGCAGTCATTAGCCAAAAACATTCAGTACTTC.